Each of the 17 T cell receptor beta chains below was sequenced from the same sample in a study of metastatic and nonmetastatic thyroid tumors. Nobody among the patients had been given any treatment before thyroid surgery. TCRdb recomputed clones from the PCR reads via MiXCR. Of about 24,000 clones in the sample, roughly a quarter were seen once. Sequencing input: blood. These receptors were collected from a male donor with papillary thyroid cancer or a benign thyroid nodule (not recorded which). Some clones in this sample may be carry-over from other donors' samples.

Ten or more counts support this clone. The CDR3 DNA sequence: TGTGCCAGCGGTCCATTAAATCAGCCCCAGCATTTT. It yields the protein CASGPLNQPQHF. This chain connects TRBV4-2 to TRBJ1-5; no clear D gene. The CDR3 has 12 amino acids. Germline V CDR1 and CDR2: LGHNA, YNFKEQ. Deletions cut 8 bases from V and 4 bases from J, with 9 bases between.

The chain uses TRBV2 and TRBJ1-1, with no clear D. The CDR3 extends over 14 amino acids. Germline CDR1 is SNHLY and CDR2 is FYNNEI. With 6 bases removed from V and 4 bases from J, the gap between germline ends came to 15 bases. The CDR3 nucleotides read TGTGCCAGCAGCGGGGTCCTCGGTTTCACTGAAGCTTTCTTT. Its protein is CASSGVLGFTEAFF.

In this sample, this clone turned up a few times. The CDR3 loop reads CASSRGGAGTHEQYF. The CDR3 nucleotides read TGTGCCAGCAGCCGGGGCGGAGCGGGGACCCACGAGCAGTACTTC. The chain couples TRBV28 to TRBJ2-7; TRBD2 matches 7 bases. This CDR3 region has 15 residues. J lost 5 bases, V lost 6 bases, and 13 bases had no gene match. Germline V gene data show CDR1 as MDHEN and CDR2 as SYDVKM.

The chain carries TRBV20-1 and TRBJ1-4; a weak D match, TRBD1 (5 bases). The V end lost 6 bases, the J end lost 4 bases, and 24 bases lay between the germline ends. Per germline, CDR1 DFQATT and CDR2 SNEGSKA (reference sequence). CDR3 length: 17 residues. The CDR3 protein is CSAGGAQARGVNEKLFF. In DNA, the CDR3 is TGCAGTGCCGGTGGGGCACAGGCTAGGGGCGTTAATGAAAAACTGTTTTTT.

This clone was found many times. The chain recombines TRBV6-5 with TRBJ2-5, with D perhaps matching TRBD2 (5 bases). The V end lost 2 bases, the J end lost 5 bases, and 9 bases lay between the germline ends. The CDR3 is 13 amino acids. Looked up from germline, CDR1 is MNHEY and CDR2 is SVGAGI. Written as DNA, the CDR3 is TGTGCCAGCAGTTACCGGGGTGGGGAGACCCAGTACTTC. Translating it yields CASSYRGGETQYF.

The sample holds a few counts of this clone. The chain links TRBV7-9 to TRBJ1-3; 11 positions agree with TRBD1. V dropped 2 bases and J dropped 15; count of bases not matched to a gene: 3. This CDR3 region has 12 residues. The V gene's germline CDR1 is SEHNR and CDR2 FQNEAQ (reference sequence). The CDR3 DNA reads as TGTGCCAGCAGCTTATCCGGGACAGGGGGATATTTT. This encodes CASSLSGTGGYF.

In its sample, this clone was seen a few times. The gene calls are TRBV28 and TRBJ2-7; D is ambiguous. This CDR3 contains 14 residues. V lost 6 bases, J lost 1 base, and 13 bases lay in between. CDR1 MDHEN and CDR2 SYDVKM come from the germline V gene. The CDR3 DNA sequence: TGTGCCAGCAGCTTTCCCACTGCATCCTACGAGCAGTACTTC. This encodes CASSFPTASYEQYF.

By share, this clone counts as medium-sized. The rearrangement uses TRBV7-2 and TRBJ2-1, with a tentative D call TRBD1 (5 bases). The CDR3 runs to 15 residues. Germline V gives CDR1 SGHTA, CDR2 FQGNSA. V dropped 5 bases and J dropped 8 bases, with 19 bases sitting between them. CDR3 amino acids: CASSELSRASDEQFF. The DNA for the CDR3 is TGTGCCAGCAGCGAACTGTCCAGGGCTTCAGATGAGCAGTTCTTC.

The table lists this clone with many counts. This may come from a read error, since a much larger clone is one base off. CDR3 sequence (DNA): TGTGCCAGCATCCAGGGCGGGGTCCCTGGAAACACCATATATTTT. The encoded protein is CASIQGGVPGNTIYF. V gene TRBV7-9 combines with J gene TRBJ1-3, with D possibly TRBD1 on 5 matching bases. The germline CDR1 and CDR2 sequences are SEHNR and FQNEAQ (reference sequence). CDR3 size: 15 residues. V was clipped by 7 bases and J by 2 bases, with 15 bases between them.

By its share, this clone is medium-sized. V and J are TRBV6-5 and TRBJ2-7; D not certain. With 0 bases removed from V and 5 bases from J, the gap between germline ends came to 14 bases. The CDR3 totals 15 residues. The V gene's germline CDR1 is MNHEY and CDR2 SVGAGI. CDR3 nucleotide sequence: TGTGCCAGCAGTTACTCTGGGCTTAGACCCCACGAGCAGTACTTC. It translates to CASSYSGLRPHEQYF.

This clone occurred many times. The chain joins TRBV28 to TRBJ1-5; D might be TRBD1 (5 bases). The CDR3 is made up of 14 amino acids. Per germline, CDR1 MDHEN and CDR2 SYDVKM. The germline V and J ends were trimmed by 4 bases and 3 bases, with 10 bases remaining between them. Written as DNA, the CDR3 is TGTGCCAGCAGTTCCAGGGTGAACAATCAGCCCCAGCATTTT. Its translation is CASSSRVNNQPQHF.

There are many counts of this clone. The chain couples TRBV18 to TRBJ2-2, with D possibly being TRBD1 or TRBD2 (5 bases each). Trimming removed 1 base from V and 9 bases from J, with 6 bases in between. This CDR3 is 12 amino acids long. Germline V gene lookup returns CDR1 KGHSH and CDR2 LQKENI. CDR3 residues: CASSPQGRELFF. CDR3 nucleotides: TGTGCCAGCTCACCACAGGGACGGGAGCTGTTTTTT.

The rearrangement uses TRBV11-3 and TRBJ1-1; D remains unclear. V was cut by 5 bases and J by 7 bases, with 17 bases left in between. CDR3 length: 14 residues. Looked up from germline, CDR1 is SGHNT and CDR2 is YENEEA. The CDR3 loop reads CASSVRWCPGEAFF. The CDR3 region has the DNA TGTGCCAGCAGCGTCCGATGGTGTCCAGGTGAAGCTTTCTTT. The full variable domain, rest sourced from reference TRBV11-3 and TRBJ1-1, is EAGVVQSPRYKIIEKKQPVAFWCNPISGHNTLYWYLQNLGQGPELLIRYENEEAVDDSQLPKDRFSAERLKGVDSTLKIQPAELGDSAVYLCASSVRWCPGEAFFGQGTRLTVV.

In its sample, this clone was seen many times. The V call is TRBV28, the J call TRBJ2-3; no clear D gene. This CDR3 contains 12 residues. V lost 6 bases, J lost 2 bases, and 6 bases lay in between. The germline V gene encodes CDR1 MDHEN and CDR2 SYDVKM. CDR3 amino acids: CASSTTTDTQYF. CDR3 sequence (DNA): TGTGCCAGCAGCACGACCACAGATACGCAGTATTTT.

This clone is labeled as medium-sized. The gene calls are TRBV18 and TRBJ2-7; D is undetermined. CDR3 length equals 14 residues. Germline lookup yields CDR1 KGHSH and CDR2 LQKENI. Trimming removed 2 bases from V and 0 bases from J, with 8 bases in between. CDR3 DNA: TGTGCCAGCTCACCAGCAGCGTTCTCCTACGAGCAGTACTTC. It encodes CASSPAAFSYEQYF.

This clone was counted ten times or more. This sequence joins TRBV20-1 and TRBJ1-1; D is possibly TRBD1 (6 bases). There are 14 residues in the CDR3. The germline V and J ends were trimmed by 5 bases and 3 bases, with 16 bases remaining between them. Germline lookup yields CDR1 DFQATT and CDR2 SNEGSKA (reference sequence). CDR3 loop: CSAAKPGVDTEAFF. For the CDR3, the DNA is TGCAGTGCTGCGAAACCAGGGGTGGACACTGAAGCTTTCTTT.

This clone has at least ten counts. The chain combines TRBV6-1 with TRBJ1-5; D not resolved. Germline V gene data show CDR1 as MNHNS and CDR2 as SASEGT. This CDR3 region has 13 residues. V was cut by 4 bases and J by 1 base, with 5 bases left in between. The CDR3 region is CASSVKSNQPQHF. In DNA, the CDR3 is TGTGCCAGCAGTGTCAAAAGCAATCAGCCCCAGCATTTT.